Below are 13 T cell receptor beta chains sequenced from a single sample in a study of patients and donors after allogeneic stem cell transplantation. MiXCR, applied by TCRdb to the RT-PCR reads, yields one record per CDR3 protein. The table has some 150,000 distinct CDR3 sequences, approximately 35% seen once; the top ten hold about 50%. The material sequenced was blood, either unsorted or a sorted T cell fraction (not recorded which). All receptors come from a human donor who was either an allogeneic HSCT recipient or a stem cell or donor lymphocyte infusion donor (not recorded which). It is not recorded whose cells these are; they may come from a transplant donor.

The rearrangement uses TRBV12-3 or TRBV12-4 and TRBJ1-6, with 7 bases matching TRBD1. CDR3 size: 13 residues. Trimming at V came to 8 bases and at J to 7 bases, leaving 5 bases not matched to a gene. This CDR3 reads CASRGGPNSPLHF. The CDR3 bases are TGTGCCAGCCGAGGGGGCCCAAATTCACCCCTCCACTTT.

This clonotype was counted between two and nine times. This chain joins TRBV29-1 and TRBJ1-2; perhaps TRBD1 as D (5 bases). Germline CDR1 and CDR2: SQVTM and ANQGSEA. V gave up 3 bases and J gave up 2 bases, with 16 bases separating them. The CDR3 is 15 amino acids. The CDR3 sequence is CSVDPWARENYGYTF. The CDR3 nucleotides are TGCAGCGTTGATCCCTGGGCCAGGGAAAACTATGGCTACACCTTC.

The chain joins TRBV7-9 to TRBJ2-4; tentatively, D is TRBD1 (6 bases). V was clipped by 5 bases and J by 8 bases, with 19 bases between them. The germline CDR1 and CDR2 sequences are SEHNR and FQNEAQ (reference sequence). This CDR3 contains 15 residues. The CDR3 region has the DNA TGTGCCAGCAGCCTTACCGGGACACCGAAAGACATTCAGTACTTC. Translating gives CASSLTGTPKDIQYF.

CDR3 nucleotides: TGTGCCAGCAGCATCCCAGGGGCTGGCACAGATACGCAGTATTTT. As protein: CASSIPGAGTDTQYF. J is TRBJ2-3 and V is TRBV7-6; weak D call: TRBD1 (6 bases). The CDR3 is 15 amino acids. Germline V gene sequence: CDR1 SGHVS, CDR2 FNYEAQ. Trimming shortened V by 5 bases and J by 1 base, and 13 bases separated the two germline ends.

This chain links TRBV29-1 with TRBJ2-1; perhaps TRBD2 as D (5 bases). From germline, CDR1 is SQVTM and CDR2 ANQGSEA. The CDR3 is 14 amino acids. The V gene lost 6 bases and the J gene lost 0 bases, with 12 bases spanning the gap. The CDR3 region is CSVRGLSSYNEQFF. The CDR3 DNA reads TGCAGCGTAAGAGGGCTCAGCTCCTACAATGAGCAGTTCTTC.

The V gene is TRBV3-1, the J gene TRBJ1-1, with D uncertain. CDR3 length: 14 residues. The germline V gene encodes CDR1 LGHDT and CDR2 YNNKEL (reference sequence). Trimming left V 5 bases short and J 0 bases short, with 10 bases between. The CDR3 bases are TGTGCCAGCAGCACTACTACACTGAACACTGAAGCTTTCTTT. Amino acid sequence: CASSTTTLNTEAFF.

Sample share makes this clonotype large. The V gene is TRBV29-1, the J gene TRBJ2-5; TRBD2 aligns across 10 bases. Trimming removed 5 bases from V and 4 bases from J; junction bases left unmatched: 13. CDR3 size: 16 residues. Germline lookup yields CDR1 SQVTM and CDR2 ANQGSEA. In nucleotides, the CDR3 is TGCAGCGTTTTCATCCCTAGCGGGGGTCCGGGAGAGACCCAGTACTTC. Translated: CSVFIPSGGPGETQYF.

V usage is TRBV7-2 and J usage is TRBJ1-1; 7 bases are shared with TRBD1. The trim removed 3 bases at V and 4 bases at J, leaving 8 bases unmatched. The CDR3 is 15 residues long. CDR1 and CDR2 from the germline V gene are SGHTA and FQGNSA. The CDR3: CASSFDRVWGTEAFF. CDR3 sequence (DNA): TGTGCCAGCAGCTTTGACAGGGTTTGGGGCACTGAAGCTTTCTTT.

The genes are TRBV7-2 and TRBJ2-1; 10 nucleotides line up with TRBD2. The V gene end was trimmed by 2 bases and the J gene end by 7 bases; junction bases not matched to a gene: 8. CDR1 is SGHTA, CDR2 FQGNSA, per germline. The CDR3 is made up of 16 amino acids. CDR3 nucleotides: TGTGCCAGCAGCTTAAACCCGGCTAGCGGGGGAAATGAGCAGTTCTTC. Translation: CASSLNPASGGNEQFF.

This clonotype was seen only a few times. V gene TRBV6-2 or TRBV6-3 combines with J gene TRBJ1-1, with D possibly matching TRBD1 (6 bases). Trimming left V 6 bases short and J 7 bases short, with 12 bases between. This CDR3 has 12 amino acids. In germline, CDR1 is MNHEY, CDR2 SVGEGT. For the CDR3, the DNA is TGTGCCAGCAGGCGTGGGGGCCTTGAAGCTTTCTTT. Translation: CASRRGGLEAFF.

The rearrangement links TRBV5-1 to TRBJ2-5; TRBD2 agrees at 8 bases. J was trimmed by 2 bases and V by 1 base; bases with no gene match: 13. CDR1 and CDR2 (germline): SGHRS, YFSETQ. The CDR3 sequence is 18 residues long. The CDR3 region is CASSLSLLTSGFQETQYF. The CDR3 region has the DNA TGCGCCAGCAGCTTGTCACTACTCACTAGCGGCTTTCAAGAGACCCAGTACTTC. Based on the CDR3 plus reference TRBV5-1 and TRBJ2-5, the full variable domain is KAGVTQTPRYLIKTRGQQVTLSCSPISGHRSVSWYQQTPGQGLQFLFEYFSETQRNKGNFPGRFSGRQFSNSRSEMNVSTLELGDSALYLCASSLSLLTSGFQETQYFGPGTRLLVL.

The V call is TRBV20-1, the J call TRBJ2-1; either TRBD1 or TRBD2 may fit D (6 bases each). Germline V gives CDR1 DFQATT, CDR2 SNEGSKA (reference sequence). Trimming cost V 3 bases and J 9 bases, with 21 bases left between them. The CDR3 totals 15 residues. The DNA for the CDR3 is TGCAGTGCTAGGAACAGCTGGGGGGCAACACCTGAGCAGTTCTTC. Encoded protein: CSARNSWGATPEQFF.

The genes are TRBV20-1 and TRBJ1-1; no reliable D call. The CDR3 length is 13 residues. V lost 2 bases to trimming and J lost 4 bases, with 11 bases between them. Per germline, CDR1 DFQATT and CDR2 SNEGSKA (reference sequence). The CDR3 region has the DNA TGCAGTGCTAGACCCTTTTACGGCACTGAAGCTTTCTTT. Protein product: CSARPFYGTEAFF.